Below, 7 T cell receptor beta chains from the same sample are listed, as sequenced in a study of T cells after yellow fever vaccination (dated by TCRdb to the late 2010s). Library creation used 5' RACE. TCRdb lists the instrument as Illumina HiSeq 2500. TCRdb's own reprocessing of the public reads used fastp at Q25 and MiXCR and kept productive beta chains. One record per CDR3 amino acid sequence lists the most common genes and DNA. For this sample there are around 590,000 distinct CDR3 sequences; 9% to 15% appear just once. The ten largest clones take up 15% of the sample. Explained via the paper, the treatment or condition label denotes: live attenuated yellow fever vaccine strain. The sequencing here drew on PBMCs, taken on the day of the yellow fever booster vaccination. These receptors all come from a man aged 30 to 39 who received the YFV17D yellow fever vaccine.

This clonotype showed up just a few times. J is TRBJ2-3 and V is TRBV29-1; TRBD2 might be the D (6 bases). The V gene's germline CDR1 is SQVTM and CDR2 ANQGSEA. V lost 2 bases, J lost 0 bases, and 9 bases lay in between. The CDR3 runs to 14 residues. CDR3 in DNA: TGCAGCGTTGAACTAGCGTCTAGCACAGATACGCAGTATTTT. Its translation: CSVELASSTDTQYF.

The rearrangement links TRBV18 to TRBJ2-6; no clear D. The V gene lost 3 bases and the J gene lost 0 bases, with 6 bases spanning the gap. Germline CDR1 reads KGHSH; CDR2 reads LQKENI. The CDR3 extends over 15 amino acids. The CDR3 coding sequence is TGTGCCAGCTCACCTTTGGACTCTGGGGCCAACGTCCTGACTTTC. Translation: CASSPLDSGANVLTF.

The sample holds a few counts of this clonotype. The chain recombines TRBV4-2 with TRBJ1-2; D uncertain. The CDR3 extends over 15 amino acids. From germline, CDR1 is LGHNA and CDR2 YNFKEQ. With 0 bases removed from V and 3 bases from J, the gap between germline ends came to 11 bases. In DNA, the CDR3 is TGTGCCAGCAGCCAAGAGCTGGCAGCTGACTATGGCTACACCTTC. It encodes CASSQELAADYGYTF.

This clonotype was observed a handful of times. The chain employs TRBV7-8 and TRBJ1-6; D is unclear. The CDR3 has 17 residues. V dropped 5 bases and J dropped 6 bases, with 20 bases sitting between them. Per germline, CDR1 SGHVS and CDR2 FQNEAQ. The CDR3 sequence is CASSKGVAVILNSPLHF. The CDR3 DNA is TGTGCCAGCAGCAAGGGTGTTGCGGTAATCCTTAATTCACCCCTCCACTTT.

This clonotype was counted only a few times. The chain has TRBV19 and TRBJ2-1; D uncertain. The CDR3 consists of 12 residues. Deletions cut 2 bases from V and 7 bases from J, with 6 bases between. The germline V gene has CDR1 LNHDA and CDR2 SQIVND (reference sequence). This CDR3 is CASSIWGNEQFF. CDR3 nucleotides: TGTGCCAGTAGTATATGGGGAAATGAGCAGTTCTTC.

This clonotype was counted between two and nine times. The V gene is TRBV7-2, the J gene TRBJ2-3; D might be TRBD1 (6 bases). This CDR3 is built from 16 residues. V lost 2 bases and J lost 2, with 14 bases in between. Germline V gene sequence: CDR1 SGHTA, CDR2 FQGNSA. The CDR3 bases are TGTGCCAGCAGCTTACTGTGGGGACAAACCACAGATACGCAGTATTTT. As protein: CASSLLWGQTTDTQYF.

This clonotype appeared a single time. This chain links TRBV29-1 with TRBJ2-3; 7 bases fit TRBD2. CDR1 and CDR2 from the germline V gene are SQVTM and ANQGSEA. V shed 5 bases and J 0 bases; nucleotides not matched to a gene: 2. There are 13 residues in the CDR3. The CDR3 DNA reads TGCAGCGTTAGCGGGACTAGCACAGATACGCAGTATTTT. This translates into CSVSGTSTDTQYF.